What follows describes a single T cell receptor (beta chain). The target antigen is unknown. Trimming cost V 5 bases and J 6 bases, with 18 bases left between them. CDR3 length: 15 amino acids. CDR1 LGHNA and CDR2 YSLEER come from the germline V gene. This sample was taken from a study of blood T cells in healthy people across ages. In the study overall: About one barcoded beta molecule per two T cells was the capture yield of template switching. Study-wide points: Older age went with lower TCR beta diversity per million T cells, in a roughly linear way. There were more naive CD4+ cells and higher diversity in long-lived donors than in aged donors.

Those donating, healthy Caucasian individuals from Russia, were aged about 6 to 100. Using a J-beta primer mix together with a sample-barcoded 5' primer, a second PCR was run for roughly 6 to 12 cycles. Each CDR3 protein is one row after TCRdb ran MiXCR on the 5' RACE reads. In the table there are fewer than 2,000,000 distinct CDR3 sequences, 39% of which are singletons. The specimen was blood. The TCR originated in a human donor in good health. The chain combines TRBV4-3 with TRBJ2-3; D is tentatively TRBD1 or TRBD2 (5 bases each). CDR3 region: CASSTRDGEGDTQYF. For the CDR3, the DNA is TGCGCCAGCAGCACCCGGGACGGAGAAGGGGATACGCAGTATTTT.